The 27 T cell receptor beta chains below were found in one sample sequenced in a study of T cell repertoires in cytomegalovirus infection. Using its own MiXCR run on the reads, TCRdb lists one record per CDR3 protein. This table has about 280,000 distinct CDR3 sequences, roughly a fifth appearing once. These receptors are not linked to any known antigen. The material sequenced was cultured PBMCs, taken from culture after CMV antigen stimulation. Receptors were obtained from a human donor in good health (CMV status not recorded). Some clones in this sample may be carry-over from other donors' samples.

This clonotype has just a few counts. The CDR3 nucleotides are TGTGCCACCAGCAGTAGCGGGAGGTTGTCCGGGGAGCTGTTTTTT. This translates into CATSSSGRLSGELFF. The V gene is TRBV15, the J gene TRBJ2-2, with TRBD2 identical over 10 bases. The V and J ends lost 3 bases and 6 bases, in that order; junction bases with no gene match: 4. Germline V CDR1 and CDR2: LNHNV, YYDKDF (reference sequence). CDR3 length: 15 residues.

This chain connects TRBV7-2 to TRBJ2-1, with 9 bases that match TRBD2. Germline lookup yields CDR1 SGHTA and CDR2 FQGNSA. V lost 6 bases to trimming and J lost 3 bases; unmatched junction nucleotides: 3. The CDR3 runs to 14 residues. This chain's CDR3 is CASRSGGNYNEQFF. Written as DNA, the CDR3 is TGTGCCAGCAGAAGCGGGGGGAACTACAATGAGCAGTTCTTC.

The genes are TRBV19 and TRBJ1-2; 10 nucleotides match TRBD1. The CDR3 has 12 amino acids. V was clipped by 9 bases and J by 5 bases; unmatched bases: 3. Germline V gene sequence: CDR1 LNHDA, CDR2 SQIVND (reference sequence). The CDR3 protein is CASRQGAYGYTF. The CDR3 DNA reads TGTGCCAGCAGACAGGGGGCGTATGGCTACACCTTC.

This clonotype was observed many times. The CDR3 bases are TGTGCCAGCAGCTTAGGGGAGTCGGATACGCAGTATTTT. Protein sequence: CASSLGESDTQYF. The chain is built from TRBV7-2 and TRBJ2-3; TRBD2 might be the D (5 bases). The V end was cut by 1 base, the J end by 6 bases, with 8 bases between. The CDR3 spans 13 residues. Germline CDR1 is SGHTA and CDR2 is FQGNSA.

The V and J genes are TRBV10-3 and TRBJ1-5; possibly TRBD1 for D (5 bases). With 9 bases removed from V and 5 bases from J, the gap between germline ends came to 14 bases. The CDR3 runs to 13 residues. Germline V lookup: CDR1 ENHRY, CDR2 SYGVKD. The CDR3 spells CAMAAGEDQPQHF. The CDR3 bases are TGTGCCATGGCCGCGGGGGAGGATCAGCCCCAGCATTTT.

This clonotype was recorded at least ten times. The rearrangement links TRBV7-3 to TRBJ2-3; possibly TRBD2 for D (5 bases). CDR3 length equals 16 residues. V was trimmed by 3 bases and J by 1 base, leaving 14 bases between them. From germline, CDR1 is SGHTA and CDR2 FQGTGA. The CDR3 coding sequence is TGTGCCAGCAGCTTGGGAGCGAGCGGCGGCACAGATACGCAGTATTTT. Translating it yields CASSLGASGGTDTQYF.

This clonotype was seen repeatedly, ten times or more. This sequence joins TRBV7-9 and TRBJ2-7, with D perhaps matching TRBD2 (6 bases). The CDR3 runs 14 residues. The ends were cut back, 1 base at V and 1 base at J, with 8 bases in the middle. CDR1 SEHNR and CDR2 FQNEAQ come from the germline V gene (reference sequence). CDR3 protein: CASSLERGSYEQYV. For the CDR3, the DNA is TGTGCCAGCAGCTTAGAACGGGGGTCCTACGAGCAGTACGTC.

This clonotype was detected ten times or more. The rearrangement uses TRBV7-2 and TRBJ2-7; 7 positions agree with TRBD1. Per germline, CDR1 SGHTA and CDR2 FQGNSA. CDR3 length: 16 amino acids. Losses at the gene ends were 5 bases for V and 0 bases for J; bases not matched to a gene: 10. DNA of the CDR3: TGTGCCAGCAGCCTGGCCGGGACAGATACCTCCTACGAGCAGTACTTC. Encoded protein: CASSLAGTDTSYEQYF.

The CDR3 coding sequence is TGTGCCAGCAGCTTCCCTAGCGGGAGTTCCTACGAGCAGTACGTC. Translated: CASSFPSGSSYEQYV. The chain is built from TRBV27 and TRBJ2-7, with 10 positions matching TRBD2. Per the germline V gene, CDR1 is MNHEY and CDR2 is SMNVEV (reference sequence). The CDR3 is 15 amino acids. Germline trimming cut 6 bases from V and 1 base from J; bases unmatched to any gene: 6.

The chain joins TRBV19 to TRBJ2-2; no reliable D call. Germline CDR1 LNHDA, CDR2 SQIVND (reference sequence). The CDR3 extends over 19 amino acids. Trimming left V 7 bases short and J 6 bases short, with 30 bases between. The CDR3 region is CASTFSGSTQLGKAGELFF. The CDR3 bases are TGTGCCAGTACCTTCTCTGGGTCTACACAGCTTGGGAAGGCCGGGGAGCTGTTTTTT.

V and J are TRBV9 and TRBJ1-1; no reliable D call. CDR3 size: 17 residues. Trimming cost V 5 bases and J 8 bases, with 28 bases left between them. The V gene's germline CDR1 is SGDLS and CDR2 YYNGEE. CDR3 loop: CASSHTAYPRTESEAFF. CDR3 bases: TGTGCCAGCAGTCATACAGCCTACCCTAGAACCGAGTCAGAAGCTTTCTTT. The whole variable domain, remainder taken from reference TRBV9 and TRBJ1-1, is DSGVTQTPKHLITATGQRVTLRCSPRSGDLSVYWYQQSLDQGLQFLIQYYNGEERAKGNILERFSAQQFPDLHSELNLSSLELGDSALYFCASSHTAYPRTESEAFFGQGTRLTVV.

V gene TRBV6-2 or TRBV6-3 combines with J gene TRBJ2-2; 15 bases are a match to TRBD2. The CDR3 contains 19 residues. J was trimmed by 3 bases and V by 6 bases; bases with no gene match: 11. CDR1 MNHEY and CDR2 SVGEGT come from the germline V gene. The CDR3 is CASSPTPGLAGGYTGELFF. The CDR3 DNA is TGTGCCAGCAGCCCTACTCCTGGACTAGCGGGAGGGTACACCGGGGAGCTGTTTTTT.

There are a few counts of this clonotype. The chain employs TRBV27 and TRBJ2-1; 7 bases are a match to TRBD2. CDR1 and CDR2 from the germline V gene are MNHEY and SMNVEV (reference sequence). V lost 6 bases to trimming and J lost 2 bases; unmatched junction nucleotides: 10. This CDR3 comprises 16 residues. Here the CDR3 reads CASRAGSGVPYNEQFF. CDR3 nucleotide sequence: TGTGCCAGCAGGGCTGGGAGCGGGGTCCCCTACAATGAGCAGTTCTTC.

The chain employs TRBV4-1 and TRBJ2-4; TRBD2 matches at 7 bases. Germline loops: CDR1 MGHRA, CDR2 YSYEKL. CDR3 size: 18 residues. The V segment lost 1 base and the J segment 1 base; nucleotides outside the gene matches: 10. CDR3 nucleotide sequence: TGCGCCAGCAGCCAAGGGGGCCAAGCGGGACTGGCCAAAAACATTCAGTACTTC. This codes for CASSQGGQAGLAKNIQYF.

In this sample, this clonotype turned up a few times. The rearrangement joins TRBV28 to TRBJ1-1; D is undetermined. With 5 bases removed from V and 1 base from J, the gap between germline ends came to 8 bases. Germline loops: CDR1 MDHEN, CDR2 SYDVKM. The CDR3 sequence is 13 residues long. The CDR3 DNA reads as TGTGCCAGCAGTCTACCACAGAACACTGAAGCTTTCTTT. Its translation: CASSLPQNTEAFF.

This clonotype was picked up a small number of times. The chain combines TRBV11-2 with TRBJ2-3; a weak D match, TRBD2 (6 bases). CDR1 is SGHAT, CDR2 FQNNGV, per germline. Trimming pared 3 bases from V and 6 bases from J, leaving 16 bases between. This CDR3 is built from 15 residues. The CDR3 is CASSFGDFDSDTQYF. DNA for the CDR3: TGTGCCAGCAGCTTTGGGGACTTCGATTCTGATACGCAGTATTTT.

This clonotype was found a few times. The rearrangement uses TRBV24-1 and TRBJ2-1, with 9 bases aligning to TRBD2. This CDR3 region has 14 residues. CDR1 and CDR2 from the germline V gene are KGHDR and SFDVKD. Trimming took 9 bases from V and 4 from J; bases not matched to a gene: 6. The CDR3 DNA is TGTGCCACCTCTAGCGGGAACTCTTACAATGAGCAGTTCTTC. Translating it yields CATSSGNSYNEQFF.

This clonotype was recorded at least ten times. The rearrangement links TRBV4-3 to TRBJ1-5; D is unresolved. Germline V gives CDR1 LGHNA, CDR2 YSLEER. V gave up 3 bases and J gave up 2 bases, with 14 bases separating them. The CDR3 totals 16 residues. The DNA for the CDR3 is TGCGCCAGCAGCCAGGCCAAGGTAGAGGGCAATCAGCCCCAGCATTTT. As protein: CASSQAKVEGNQPQHF.

This chain joins TRBV30 and TRBJ2-5; perhaps TRBD2 as D (6 bases). Trimming took 0 bases from V and 1 from J, leaving 12 bases between them. In germline, CDR1 is GTSNPN, CDR2 SVGIG (reference sequence). This CDR3 has 15 residues. The chain's CDR3 is CAWSVGGNFQETQYF. In DNA, the CDR3 is TGTGCCTGGAGTGTTGGCGGGAACTTCCAAGAGACCCAGTACTTC.

The V call is TRBV20-1, the J call TRBJ2-1; 9 nucleotides line up with TRBD2. The J segment lost 4 bases and the V segment lost 4 bases, leaving 8 bases of the junction unmatched. The germline V gene has CDR1 DFQATT and CDR2 SNEGSKA (reference sequence). The CDR3 runs to 15 residues. The CDR3: CSATPRLAAYNEQFF. The DNA for the CDR3 is TGCAGTGCTACCCCTCGACTAGCGGCTTACAATGAGCAGTTCTTC.

Only a few counts were recorded for this clonotype. The chain carries TRBV7-9 and TRBJ2-5; tentative D call: TRBD1 (6 bases). The CDR3 covers 14 residues. Trimming took 5 bases from V and 2 from J, leaving 12 bases between them. The V gene's germline CDR1 is SEHNR and CDR2 FQNEAQ (reference sequence). CDR3 loop: CASSDGTYQETQYF. CDR3 DNA: TGTGCCAGCAGCGATGGGACATATCAAGAGACCCAGTACTTC.

This clonotype was observed a handful of times. V is TRBV4-1 and J is TRBJ2-5, with TRBD2 identical over 7 bases. J lost 1 base, V lost 0 bases, and 17 bases had no gene match. Per the germline V gene, CDR1 is MGHRA and CDR2 is YSYEKL. CDR3 length: 20 residues. In DNA, the CDR3 is TGCGCCAGCAGCCAAGAAATAAGGACTAGAGGATTTTTGGGCCAAGAGACCCAGTACTTC. Translating it yields CASSQEIRTRGFLGQETQYF.

The CDR3 loop is CATYRMWGSNQPQHF. CDR3 nucleotides: TGTGCCACCTATAGGATGTGGGGTAGCAATCAGCCCCAGCATTTT. This chain links TRBV24-1 with TRBJ1-5; no reliable D call. CDR1 and CDR2 (germline): KGHDR, SFDVKD. The CDR3 is 15 amino acids. V lost 9 bases and J 0 bases, leaving 14 bases between the germline ends.

This clonotype was seen repeatedly, ten times or more. The rearrangement joins TRBV6-6 to TRBJ2-1; 12 nucleotides agree with TRBD2. The CDR3 is 17 residues long. Losses at the gene ends were 3 bases for V and 5 bases for J; bases not matched to a gene: 8. The germline gives CDR1 MNHNY, CDR2 SVGAGI (reference sequence). DNA of the CDR3: TGTGCCAGCAGTTATCCTGGACTAGCGGGACGACACAATGAGCAGTTCTTC. It is translated as CASSYPGLAGRHNEQFF.

This clonotype was observed a handful of times. The rearrangement links TRBV4-1 to TRBJ1-1, with D possibly TRBD1 on 5 matching bases. The CDR3 extends over 12 amino acids. The ends were cut back, 0 bases at V and 10 bases at J, with 9 bases in the middle. Germline V CDR1 and CDR2: MGHRA, YSYEKL. The CDR3 nucleotides read TGCGCCAGCAGCCAAGATTCGGGGGTAGCTTTCTTT. Its protein is CASSQDSGVAFF.

This clonotype was counted only a few times. The chain links TRBV11-2 to TRBJ2-1; 9 bases line up with TRBD1. Germline CDR1 and CDR2: SGHAT and FQNNGV. V dropped 1 base and J dropped 10; count of bases not matched to a gene: 11. The CDR3 loop spans 16 amino acids. The CDR3 nucleotides are TGTGCCAGCAGCTTAGGTATTATCACAGGGGGCAGGGAGCAGTTCTTC. Translation: CASSLGIITGGREQFF. The variable domain in full, with the rest retrieved from reference TRBV11-2 and TRBJ2-1, is EAGVAQSPRYKIIEKRQSVAFWCNPISGHATLYWYQQILGQGPKLLIQFQNNGVVDDSQLPKDRFSAERLKGVDSTLKIQPAKLEDSAVYLCASSLGIITGGREQFFGPGTRLTVL.

The chain recombines TRBV3-1 with TRBJ2-7; 8 positions agree with TRBD2. Germline assignment: CDR1 LGHDT and CDR2 YNNKEL (reference sequence). The CDR3 totals 17 residues. The J segment lost 0 bases and the V segment lost 4 bases, leaving 11 bases of the junction unmatched. The chain's CDR3 is CASSPTGGAKSSYEQYF. The DNA of the CDR3 is TGTGCCAGCAGCCCCACCGGGGGGGCAAAGTCCTCCTACGAGCAGTACTTC.